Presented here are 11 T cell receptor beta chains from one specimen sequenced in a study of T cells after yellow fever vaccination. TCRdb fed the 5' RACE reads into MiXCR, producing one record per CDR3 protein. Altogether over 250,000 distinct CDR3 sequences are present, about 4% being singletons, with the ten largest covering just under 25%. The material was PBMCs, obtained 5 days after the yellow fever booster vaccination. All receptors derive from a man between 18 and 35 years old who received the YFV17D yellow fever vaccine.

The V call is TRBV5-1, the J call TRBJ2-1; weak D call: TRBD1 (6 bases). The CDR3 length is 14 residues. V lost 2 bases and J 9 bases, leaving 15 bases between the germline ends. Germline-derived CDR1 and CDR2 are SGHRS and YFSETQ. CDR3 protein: CASSLQGEDGEQFF. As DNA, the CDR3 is TGCGCCAGCAGCTTACAGGGCGAAGATGGTGAGCAGTTCTTC. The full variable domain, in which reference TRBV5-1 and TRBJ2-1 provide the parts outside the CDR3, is KAGVTQTPRYLIKTRGQQVTLSCSPISGHRSVSWYQQTPGQGLQFLFEYFSETQRNKGNFPGRFSGRQFSNSRSEMNVSTLELGDSALYLCASSLQGEDGEQFFGPGTRLTVL.

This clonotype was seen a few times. The DNA of the CDR3 is TGTGCCAGCGGGGCATATCTAACAGGGGACGGGGAGCTGTTTTTT. Translating it yields CASGAYLTGDGELFF. The gene calls are TRBV2 and TRBJ2-2, with 7 bases aligning to TRBD1. The CDR3 has 15 residues. The germline V gene encodes CDR1 SNHLY and CDR2 FYNNEI. V lost 8 bases, J lost 7 bases, and 13 bases stayed unmatched.

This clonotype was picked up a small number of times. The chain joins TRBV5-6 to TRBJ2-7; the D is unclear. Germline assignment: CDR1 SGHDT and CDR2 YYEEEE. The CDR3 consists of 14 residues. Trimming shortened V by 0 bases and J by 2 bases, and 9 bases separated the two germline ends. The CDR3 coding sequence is TGTGCCAGCAGCTTGGGATCAGATACCTACGAGCAGTACGTC. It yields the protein CASSLGSDTYEQYV.

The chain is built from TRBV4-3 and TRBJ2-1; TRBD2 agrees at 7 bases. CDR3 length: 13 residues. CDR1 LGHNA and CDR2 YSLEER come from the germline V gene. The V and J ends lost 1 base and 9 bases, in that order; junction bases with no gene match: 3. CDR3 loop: CASSQVGRGEQFF. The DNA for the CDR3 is TGCGCCAGCAGCCAAGTTGGGAGGGGTGAGCAGTTCTTC.

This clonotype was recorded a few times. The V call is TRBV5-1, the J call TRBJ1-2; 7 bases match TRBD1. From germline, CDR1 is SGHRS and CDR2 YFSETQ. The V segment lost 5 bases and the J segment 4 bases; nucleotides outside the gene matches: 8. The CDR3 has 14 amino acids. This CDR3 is CASRPRQGSYGYTF. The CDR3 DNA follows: TGCGCCAGCAGACCCCGACAGGGATCCTATGGCTACACCTTC.

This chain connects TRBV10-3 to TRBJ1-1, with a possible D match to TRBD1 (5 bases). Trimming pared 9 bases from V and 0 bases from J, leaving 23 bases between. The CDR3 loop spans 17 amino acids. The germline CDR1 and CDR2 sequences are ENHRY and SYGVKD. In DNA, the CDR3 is TGTGCCATGGGGCCGGGACTAAGCGCTGATGTGAACACTGAAGCTTTCTTT. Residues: CAMGPGLSADVNTEAFF.

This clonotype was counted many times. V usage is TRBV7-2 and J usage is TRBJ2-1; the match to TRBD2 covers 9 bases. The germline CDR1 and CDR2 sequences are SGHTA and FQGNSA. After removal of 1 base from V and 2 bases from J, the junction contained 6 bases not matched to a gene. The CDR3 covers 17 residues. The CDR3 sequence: CASSLGLAGNPYNEQFF. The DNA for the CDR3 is TGTGCCAGCAGCTTAGGGCTAGCGGGGAACCCCTACAATGAGCAGTTCTTC.

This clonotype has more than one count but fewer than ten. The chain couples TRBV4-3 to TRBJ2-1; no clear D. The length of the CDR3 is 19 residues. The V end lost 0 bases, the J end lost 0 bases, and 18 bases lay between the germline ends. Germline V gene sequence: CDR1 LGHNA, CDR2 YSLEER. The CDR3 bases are TGCGCCAGCAGCCAAGAGCCTAGGACCACCAAAAGCTCCTACAATGAGCAGTTCTTC. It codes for CASSQEPRTTKSSYNEQFF.

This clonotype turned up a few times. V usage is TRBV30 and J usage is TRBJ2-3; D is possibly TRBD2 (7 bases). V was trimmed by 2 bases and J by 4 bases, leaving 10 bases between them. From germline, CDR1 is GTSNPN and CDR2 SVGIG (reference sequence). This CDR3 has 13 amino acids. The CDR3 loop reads CAWSRGGADTQYF. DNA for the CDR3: TGTGCCTGGAGTAGGGGGGGGGCAGATACGCAGTATTTT.

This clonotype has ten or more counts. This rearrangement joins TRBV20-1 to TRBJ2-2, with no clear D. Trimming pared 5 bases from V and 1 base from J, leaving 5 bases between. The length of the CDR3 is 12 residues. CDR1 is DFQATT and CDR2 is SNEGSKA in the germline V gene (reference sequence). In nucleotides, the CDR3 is TGCAGTGCTGGAATGAACACCGGGGAGCTGTTTTTT. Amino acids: CSAGMNTGELFF.

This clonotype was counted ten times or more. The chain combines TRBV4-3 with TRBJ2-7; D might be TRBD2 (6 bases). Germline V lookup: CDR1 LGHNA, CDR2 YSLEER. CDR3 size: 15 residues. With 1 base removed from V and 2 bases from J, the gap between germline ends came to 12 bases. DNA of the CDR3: TGCGCCAGCAGCCAAGTTCGTAGCGGAACCTACGAGCAGTACGTC. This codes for CASSQVRSGTYEQYV.